This TCR beta chain was captured in a study of T-cell memory formation after mild COVID-19. General study points: Mostly located in CM and EM were contracting CD4+ clones, with contracting CD8+ clones located in EMRA. Clones shrinking from day 15 to 85 showed even CD4/CD8 mixes; later expanders tilted CD4+. The SARS-CoV-2 specificity of second-wave clones reaching peak at day 37 remained unverified. Pre-infection memory showed some responding clones, and this suggested that cross-reactive memory joined.

TCRdb reanalysed the 5' RACE reads using MiXCR and keeps one entry per CDR3 protein. The profile shows about 620,000 distinct CDR3 sequences, about a sixth of them singletons. This clonotype was counted at least ten times. Its antigen remains unidentified. The CDR3 consists of 14 residues. Per germline, CDR1 SGHRS and CDR2 YFSETQ. V gave up 6 bases and J gave up 3 bases, with 14 bases separating them. The clonotype comes from an adult woman who had mild COVID-19 (a few samples of this study predate the infection). Cell type and time point are not known. Input material: PBMCs or a T cell subset sorted from them (not recorded which). The V gene is TRBV5-1, the J gene TRBJ2-3; D gene ambiguous. The CDR3 protein is CASNTQASTDTQYF. DNA for the CDR3: TGCGCCAGCAACACCCAAGCGTCGACAGATACGCAGTATTTT. Together with reference TRBV5-1 and TRBJ2-3, the CDR3 gives the full variable domain: KAGVTQTPRYLIKTRGQQVTLSCSPISGHRSVSWYQQTPGQGLQFLFEYFSETQRNKGNFPGRFSGRQFSNSRSEMNVSTLELGDSALYLCASNTQASTDTQYFGPGTRLTVL.